This TCR beta chain was observed in a study of shared clonotypes between healthy human individuals. Memory CD4+ cells were the fraction left after CD45RA+ naive selection. Points from the study as a whole: Clonotypes shared by all four donors outscored non-shared clonotypes in generation probability.

Regarding this clone: Its antigen is unidentified.

With V trimmed by 6 bases and J by 3 bases, 5 bases remained unmatched. Germline loops: CDR1 GTSNPN, CDR2 SVGIG (reference sequence). This CDR3 has 12 amino acids. Produced via immunoSEQ multiplex PCR; TCRdb's table is partial and in-frame only. Of more than 2,000,000 clones in the sample, approximately 90% were seen once. This chain links TRBV30 with TRBJ2-7, with TRBD1 identical over 7 bases. Sequenced sample: naive CD4+ T cells sorted from blood. Subset noted: CD45RA+ positively selected. The receptor's source is a man aged 18 to 30 in good health. This chain's CDR3 is CACSRDSYEQYF. Written as DNA, the CDR3 is TGTGCCTGTTCTCGGGACAGCTACGAGCAGTACTTC. Looking up the rest from reference TRBV30 and TRBJ2-7 gives the full variable domain: SQTIHQWPATLVQPVGSPLSLECTVEGTSNPNLYWYRQAAGRGLQLLFYSVGIGQISSEVPQNLSASRPQDRQFILSSKKLLLSDSGFYLCACSRDSYEQYFGPGTRLTVT.